This entry features one T cell receptor beta chain sequence. What it recognizes is unknown. The sample belongs to a study of post-analysis software for immune sequencing data. Broader study findings: Compared with controls, patients had more of about 5 TRBV segments, including TRBV5-6, TRBV5-1 and TRBV20-1.

This CDR3 has 13 residues. CDR1 is SQVTM, CDR2 ANQGSEA, per germline. The ends lost 8 bases at V and 3 bases at J; junction bases unmatched: 6. Incorporated into the TCR beta cDNA libraries were unique molecular identifiers, which served to reduce PCR and sequencing biases. TCRdb used MiXCR to reprocess the PCR reads, holding one entry per CDR3 protein. This table has about 430,000 distinct CDR3 sequences, about 40% appearing once. The rearrangement uses TRBV29-1 and TRBJ1-1; 10 bases match TRBD1. The source material was blood. This receptor was taken from a girl aged 2 to 10 with multiple sclerosis. CDR3 amino acids: CSLRTGGHTEAFF. CDR3 nucleotides: TGCAGCCTTAGGACAGGGGGGCACACTGAAGCTTTCTTT.